Presented here are 27 T cell receptor beta chains from one specimen sequenced in a study of shared clonotypes between healthy human individuals. Clones were read by immunoSEQ multiplex PCR, and TCRdb kept only the in-frame ones, dropping some. The sample includes under 850,000 clones, 72% of them seen just once. Sequencing was performed on memory CD4+ T cells sorted from blood. The subset was: CD45RA-negative fraction. These receptors all stem from a woman aged 25 to 39 in good health.

The chain uses TRBV6-6 and TRBJ2-7; either TRBD1 or TRBD2 may supply D (5 bases each). The germline gives CDR1 MNHNY, CDR2 SVGAGI (reference sequence). The CDR3 extends over 14 amino acids. V was clipped by 5 bases and J by 5 bases, with 16 bases between them. The CDR3 coding sequence is TGTGCCAGCAGTACGTCAGGGAGACCCAACGAGCAGTACTTC. Its protein product is CASSTSGRPNEQYF.

This clone was counted once. The chain carries TRBV7-8 and TRBJ2-2; 10 bases are a match to TRBD2. Losses at the gene ends were 5 bases for V and 8 bases for J; bases not matched to a gene: 11. The CDR3 runs 16 residues. CDR1 SGHVS and CDR2 FQNEAQ come from the germline V gene. The CDR3 region has the DNA TGTGCCAGCAGCGCAAGCGGGAGGGGTATTGGGGGGGAGCTGTTTTTT. Encoded protein: CASSASGRGIGGELFF.

V is TRBV5-1 and J is TRBJ1-1; possible D gene TRBD1, 6 bases. This CDR3 is 14 amino acids long. V lost 5 bases, J lost 1 base, and 12 bases lay in between. Germline-derived CDR1 and CDR2 are SGHRS and YFSETQ. DNA of the CDR3: TGCGCCAGCAGTTACGGGACATCGAACACTGAAGCTTTCTTT. Translating gives CASSYGTSNTEAFF.

This clone appeared once. The chain has TRBV7-6 and TRBJ2-1, with TRBD2 matching over 7 bases. This CDR3 has 14 amino acids. From germline, CDR1 is SGHVS and CDR2 FNYEAQ. With 4 bases clipped from V and 10 bases from J, the junction kept 10 bases outside the gene matches. CDR3: CASSSSGLPYEQFF. CDR3 nucleotide sequence: TGTGCCAGCAGCTCCTCGGGACTACCATACGAGCAGTTCTTC.

The genes are TRBV5-6 and TRBJ2-7; D possibly uses TRBD1 or TRBD2 (5 bases each). The CDR3 spans 12 residues. The germline CDR1 and CDR2 sequences are SGHDT and YYEEEE. V shed 3 bases and J shed 5 bases, with 9 bases lying between them. In DNA, the CDR3 is TGTGCCAGCAGCTCTTTGGGGGACGAGCAGTACTTC. This translates into CASSSLGDEQYF.

This clone was detected only a few times. The rearrangement joins TRBV18 to TRBJ1-3; no firm D call. Trimming took off 3 bases at V and 0 bases at J, with 12 bases between the two ends. Germline-derived CDR1 and CDR2 are KGHSH and LQKENI. This CDR3 has 16 residues. CDR3 DNA: TGTGCCAGCTCACCGGACGGATTGTACTCTGGAAACACCATATATTTT. Its protein is CASSPDGLYSGNTIYF.

The CDR3 reads CASSGNQPQHF. CDR3 in DNA: TGTGCCAGTAGTGGGAATCAGCCCCAGCATTTT. The gene calls are TRBV19 and TRBJ1-5; D gene unclear. The CDR3 is 11 amino acids. The germline CDR1 and CDR2 sequences are LNHDA and SQIVND (reference sequence). V dropped 5 bases and J dropped 4 bases, with 3 bases sitting between them.

This rearrangement joins TRBV10-1 to TRBJ2-7; D unresolved. Germline-derived CDR1 and CDR2 are WNHNN and SYGVQD (reference sequence). The CDR3 covers 13 residues. Trimming removed 6 bases at V and 4 bases at J, with 13 bases between. The CDR3 loop is CASSRVPSYEQYF. The CDR3 DNA sequence: TGCGCCAGCAGCCGGGTCCCCTCTTACGAGCAGTACTTC.

Concerning this clone: This CDR3 is also generated by other DNA sequences in the sample. CDR3 DNA sequence: TGTGCCAGCAGCTTGGCTGGCAATCAGCCCCAGCATTTT. It yields the protein CASSLAGNQPQHF. V is TRBV5-4 and J is TRBJ1-5, with D hard to call. Germline V gene sequence: CDR1 SGHNT, CDR2 YYREEE (reference sequence). The V end was cut by 0 bases, the J end by 2 bases, with 3 bases between. CDR3 length: 13 residues.

There are many counts of this clone. The chain combines TRBV5-1 with TRBJ1-6; 7 bases are a match to TRBD1. Losses at the gene ends were 5 bases for V and 7 bases for J; bases not matched to a gene: 6. The CDR3 sequence is 14 residues long. Germline V gives CDR1 SGHRS, CDR2 YFSETQ. Here the CDR3 DNA reads TGCGCCAGCAGGCTGGGGACAGAGAATTCACCCCTCCACTTT. Its protein is CASRLGTENSPLHF.

This clone turned up a few times. This chain uses TRBV29-1 with TRBJ1-5, with D possibly matching TRBD1 (5 bases). The CDR3 spans 13 residues. Germline V gene lookup returns CDR1 SQVTM and CDR2 ANQGSEA. The ends were cut back, 3 bases at V and 5 bases at J, with 11 bases in the middle. The CDR3 sequence is CSVEGQGDQPQHF. CDR3 nucleotide sequence: TGCAGCGTTGAGGGGCAGGGAGATCAGCCCCAGCATTTT.

V usage is TRBV4-2 and J usage is TRBJ2-3, with 7 bases lining up with TRBD2. V was clipped by 6 bases and J by 4 bases; unmatched bases: 4. From germline, CDR1 is LGHNA and CDR2 YNFKEQ. This CDR3 has 13 amino acids. The CDR3: CASRAGVSDTQYF. CDR3 in DNA: TGTGCCAGCAGGGCGGGAGTCTCAGATACGCAGTATTTT.

The chain links TRBV7-2 to TRBJ1-1; the D gene is possibly TRBD1 (5 bases). The length of the CDR3 is 15 residues. CDR1 and CDR2 from the germline V gene are SGHTA and FQGNSA. Trimming stripped 3 bases from V and 5 bases from J, with 16 bases between. The chain's CDR3 is CASSFRGYPGTEAFF. CDR3 nucleotides: TGTGCCAGCAGCTTTAGGGGTTACCCTGGGACTGAAGCTTTCTTT. Filled out from reference TRBV7-2 and TRBJ1-1, the complete variable domain reads GAGVSQSPSNKVTEKGKDVELRCDPISGHTALYWYRQSLGQGLEFLIYFQGNSAPDKSGLPSDRFSAERTGGSVSTLTIQRTQQEDSAVYLCASSFRGYPGTEAFFGQGTRLTVV.

This chain links TRBV4-1 with TRBJ2-5; D uncertain. This CDR3 spans 13 amino acids. V gave up 2 bases and J gave up 3 bases, with 7 bases separating them. Germline CDR1 is MGHRA and CDR2 is YSYEKL. The CDR3 loop is CASSQRTEETQYF. The CDR3 DNA reads TGCGCCAGCAGCCAACGGACGGAAGAGACCCAGTACTTC.

This clone was seen a few times. The CDR3 here is CASSIPGTLKETQYF. CDR3 in DNA: TGTGCCAGTAGTATACCCGGGACCTTAAAGGAGACCCAGTACTTC. The rearrangement joins TRBV19 to TRBJ2-5, with D perhaps being TRBD1 or TRBD2 (5 bases each). Germline loops: CDR1 LNHDA, CDR2 SQIVND (reference sequence). Trimming cost V 2 bases and J 5 bases, with 15 bases left between them. The CDR3 is 15 residues long.

In its sample, this clone was seen once. The chain links TRBV18 to TRBJ2-7; D assignment may be TRBD1 or TRBD2 (5 bases each). Trimming pared 5 bases from V and 9 bases from J, leaving 23 bases between. The CDR3 is 15 amino acids. Germline V CDR1 and CDR2: KGHSH, LQKENI. For the CDR3, the DNA is TGTGCCAGCTCATCACTTGCCTGGGACGGTCGAGGGCAGTACTTC. Protein product: CASSSLAWDGRGQYF. Based on the CDR3 plus reference TRBV18 and TRBJ2-7, the full variable domain is NAGVMQNPRHLVRRRGQEARLRCSPMKGHSHVYWYRQLPEEGLKFMVYLQKENIIDESGMPKERFSAEFPKEGPSILRIQQVVRGDSAAYFCASSSLAWDGRGQYFGPGTRLTVT.

The CDR3 sequence is CASSLWGQGRNEQYF. CDR3 nucleotide sequence: TGTGCCAGCAGTTTATGGGGACAGGGAAGGAACGAGCAGTACTTC. This chain links TRBV28 with TRBJ2-7; TRBD1 matches at 9 bases. This CDR3 spans 15 amino acids. CDR1 MDHEN and CDR2 SYDVKM come from the germline V gene. The V gene end was trimmed by 0 bases and the J gene end by 5 bases; junction bases not matched to a gene: 5.

The chain employs TRBV28 and TRBJ1-4, with 8 bases lining up with TRBD1. Germline CDR1 is MDHEN and CDR2 is SYDVKM. The CDR3 length is 14 residues. V dropped 5 bases and J dropped 6; count of bases not matched to a gene: 5. CDR3 region: CASSPGTGHEKLFF. Written as DNA, the CDR3 is TGTGCCAGCAGTCCCGGGACAGGCCATGAAAAACTGTTTTTT.

As concerns this clone: The same CDR3 can be traced to other DNA sequences in this sample. The V call is TRBV18, the J call TRBJ1-1; possibly TRBD1 for D (5 bases). V lost 6 bases and J lost 1, with 12 bases in between. CDR3 length equals 14 residues. The V gene's germline CDR1 is KGHSH and CDR2 LQKENI. CDR3 in DNA: TGTGCCAGCTCGCCTGACAGAAAGAACACTGAAGCTTTCTTT. This encodes CASSPDRKNTEAFF.

The chain uses TRBV7-6 and TRBJ2-3; 9 nucleotides line up with TRBD1. Trimming cost V 2 bases and J 4 bases; bases outside gene matches: 10. Germline V lookup: CDR1 SGHVS, CDR2 FNYEAQ. The CDR3 sequence is 17 residues long. The CDR3 DNA reads TGTGCCAGCAGCTTATCGACAGGGGGAGGGTTTGCAGATACGCAGTATTTT. This gives the protein CASSLSTGGGFADTQYF.

The chain joins TRBV6-8 to TRBJ2-7; TRBD2 is a possible D gene (6 bases). This CDR3 contains 15 residues. From germline, CDR1 is MNHGY and CDR2 SAAAGT. V lost 5 bases and J lost 5, with 19 bases in between. The CDR3 DNA follows: TGTGCCAGCAGTACGAGGGACTGGACGGCCCACGAGCAGTACTTC. Translating it yields CASSTRDWTAHEQYF.

This clone was picked up a small number of times. This chain joins TRBV9 and TRBJ1-2, with a possible D match to TRBD1 (6 bases). Germline values: CDR1 SGDLS, CDR2 YYNGEE. CDR3 size: 14 residues. Trimming left V 4 bases short and J 2 bases short, with 12 bases between. The CDR3, as DNA: TGTGCCAGCAGCCAAATTACAGGGAACTATGGCTACACCTTC. Protein product: CASSQITGNYGYTF. Full variable domain (rest looked up from reference TRBV9 and TRBJ1-2): DSGVTQTPKHLITATGQRVTLRCSPRSGDLSVYWYQQSLDQGLQFLIQYYNGEERAKGNILERFSAQQFPDLHSELNLSSLELGDSALYFCASSQITGNYGYTFGSGTRLTVV.

The chain uses TRBV13 and TRBJ2-5; 7 bases match TRBD2. V gave up 8 bases and J gave up 5 bases; unmatched junction bases: 5. Germline CDR1 and CDR2: PRHDT and FYEKMQ (reference sequence). The CDR3 covers 12 residues. The CDR3 region is CASSTGGETQYF. The CDR3 DNA sequence: TGTGCCAGCTCGACCGGGGGGGAGACCCAGTACTTC.

The J gene is TRBJ2-3, the V gene TRBV7-9; 11 nucleotides agree with TRBD2. CDR1 is SEHNR and CDR2 is FQNEAQ in the germline V gene (reference sequence). CDR3 length equals 15 residues. With 0 bases clipped from V and 8 bases from J, the junction kept 4 bases outside the gene matches. In DNA form, the CDR3 reads TGTGCCAGCAGCTTAGCTCTAGCGGGGGGCGGTACGCAGTATTTT. This gives the protein CASSLALAGGGTQYF. The full variable domain, its missing parts supplied by reference TRBV7-9 and TRBJ2-3, is DTGVSQNPRHKITKRGQNVTFRCDPISEHNRLYWYRQTLGQGPEFLTYFQNEAQLEKSRLLSDRFSAERPKGSFSTLEIQRTEQGDSAMYLCASSLALAGGGTQYFGPGTRLTVL.

The chain combines TRBV5-1 with TRBJ2-7, with D unclear. Trimming took off 2 bases at V and 6 bases at J, with 6 bases between the two ends. Germline V gene data show CDR1 as SGHRS and CDR2 as YFSETQ. CDR3 length equals 11 residues. In nucleotides, the CDR3 is TGCGCCAGCAGCTTTAGCTCCGAGCAGTACTTC. Protein: CASSFSSEQYF.

V gene TRBV5-8 combines with J gene TRBJ1-4; 8 bases agree with TRBD1. Germline-derived CDR1 and CDR2 are SGHTS and YDEGEE. CDR3 length: 16 amino acids. J lost 6 bases, V lost 4 bases, and 11 bases had no gene match. The DNA of the CDR3 is TGTGCCAGCAGCGAAGGACAGGGAACAACAGATGAAAAACTGTTTTTT. It codes for CASSEGQGTTDEKLFF. The full variable domain, completed using reference TRBV5-8 and TRBJ1-4, is EAGVTQSPTHLIKTRGQQATLRCSPISGHTSVYWYQQALGLGLQFLLWYDEGEERNRGNFPPRFSGRQFPNYSSELNVNALELEDSALYLCASSEGQGTTDEKLFFGSGTQLSVL.

The rearrangement joins TRBV5-1 to TRBJ2-3, with D possibly TRBD2 on 6 matching bases. Germline loops: CDR1 SGHRS, CDR2 YFSETQ. The V and J ends lost 0 bases and 1 base respectively, with 9 bases between them. The length of the CDR3 is 15 residues. CDR3 DNA: TGCGCCAGCAGCTTGGAGGAGCGGGGCACAGATACGCAGTATTTT. Its protein product is CASSLEERGTDTQYF.